Following are 28 T cell receptor beta chains from one sample sequenced in a study of cytomegalovirus exposure and HLA in healthy donors. This PCR relied on a set of 60 Vbeta primers and 13 Jbeta primers. The repertoire was sequenced with immunoSEQ multiplex PCR; TCRdb's copy has only in-frame clones and lacks some. The table includes about 180,000 clones, 65% to 85% detected once. The sequenced material came from PBMCs. The receptors shown here come from a girl aged 5 to 17 in good health and CMV-seropositive.

The rearrangement uses TRBV13 and TRBJ2-7; 7 positions agree with TRBD2. The germline gives CDR1 PRHDT, CDR2 FYEKMQ (reference sequence). The CDR3 extends over 18 amino acids. Trimming removed 2 bases from V and 2 bases from J; junction bases left unmatched: 15. CDR3: CASSLSYLRAGETYEQYF. The CDR3 nucleotides are TGTGCCAGCAGCTTATCCTATCTCAGGGCGGGAGAGACCTACGAGCAGTACTTC. Together with reference TRBV13 and TRBJ2-7, the CDR3 gives the full variable domain: AAGVIQSPRHLIKEKRETATLKCYPIPRHDTVYWYQQGPGQDPQFLISFYEKMQSDKGSIPDRFSAQQFSDYHSELNMSSLELGDSALYFCASSLSYLRAGETYEQYFGPGTRLTVT.

Only one count was recorded for this clone. The chain carries TRBV19 and TRBJ1-1; a possible D gene is TRBD1 (6 bases). Germline CDR1 LNHDA, CDR2 SQIVND (reference sequence). Trimming shortened V by 3 bases and J by 1 base, and 24 bases separated the two germline ends. There are 19 residues in the CDR3. The CDR3 nucleotides read TGTGCCAGTAGTATTTCTTGGGCAGGGGAATGGGAAGGGAACACTGAAGCTTTCTTT. It is translated as CASSISWAGEWEGNTEAFF.

CDR3 sequence (DNA): TGTGCCAGCAGTGAATATAGGGGAAAAGAGACCCAGTACTTC. This sequence encodes CASSEYRGKETQYF. V is TRBV25-1 and J is TRBJ2-5, with a possible D match to TRBD1 (5 bases). Trimming shortened V by 0 bases and J by 3 bases, and 8 bases separated the two germline ends. The V gene's germline CDR1 is MGHDK and CDR2 SYGVNS. CDR3 length: 14 residues.

With respect to this clone: Other DNA sequences of this sample code for an identical CDR3. The rearrangement links TRBV5-4 to TRBJ2-5; 12 bases map to TRBD2. The length of the CDR3 is 15 residues. CDR1 and CDR2 (germline): SGHNT, YYREEE (reference sequence). After removal of 1 base from V and 3 bases from J, the junction contained 1 base not matched to a gene. CDR3 sequence: CASSLRLAGEETQYF. The CDR3 nucleotides are TGTGCCAGCAGCTTGAGACTAGCGGGAGAAGAGACCCAGTACTTC.

V and J are TRBV6-5 and TRBJ1-6; 7 bases map to TRBD1. The CDR3 totals 16 residues. Trimming removed 0 bases from V and 6 bases from J; junction bases left unmatched: 5. CDR1 and CDR2 (germline): MNHEY, SVGAGI. The CDR3 sequence is CASSYSRDSTNSPLHF. The DNA of the CDR3 is TGTGCCAGCAGTTACTCCCGGGACAGTACTAATTCACCCCTCCACTTT.

The CDR3, as DNA: TGTGCCAGCAGCGCTAGCGCGGTATCCTACAATGAGCAGTTCTTC. Its translation: CASSASAVSYNEQFF. The V gene is TRBV6-1, the J gene TRBJ2-1; tentative D call: TRBD2 (6 bases). CDR1 and CDR2 (germline): MNHNS, SASEGT. CDR3 length: 15 residues. With 6 bases removed from V and 1 base from J, the gap between germline ends came to 13 bases.

The V call is TRBV2, the J call TRBJ2-5; TRBD2 matches at 7 bases. Germline loops: CDR1 SNHLY, CDR2 FYNNEI. The CDR3 length is 15 residues. V dropped 5 bases and J dropped 5; count of bases not matched to a gene: 11. CDR3 loop: CASSLRTGGGETQYF. Written as DNA, the CDR3 is TGTGCCAGCAGTCTCCGGACGGGAGGAGGGGAGACCCAGTACTTC.

The rearrangement uses TRBV7-6 and TRBJ2-7, with 7 bases fitting TRBD2. With V trimmed by 6 bases and J by 6 bases, 11 bases remained unmatched. In germline, CDR1 is SGHVS, CDR2 FNYEAQ. CDR3 length equals 14 residues. CDR3 DNA sequence: TGTGCCAGCAGGCGGGGAAGCGGGAACTCCGAGCAGTACTTC. Amino acid sequence: CASRRGSGNSEQYF.

This clone was found a few times. This rearrangement joins TRBV18 to TRBJ2-3, with D possibly TRBD2 on 6 matching bases. V gave up 3 bases and J gave up 1 base, with 14 bases separating them. There are 16 residues in the CDR3. The germline CDR1 and CDR2 sequences are KGHSH and LQKENI. This CDR3 is CASSPNPGTRTDTQYF. The CDR3 DNA reads TGTGCCAGCTCACCGAACCCAGGGACTCGCACAGATACGCAGTATTTT.

The CDR3 sequence: CAWSVGGAEKLFF. Written as DNA, the CDR3 is TGTGCCTGGAGTGTAGGTGGGGCTGAAAAACTGTTTTTT. The chain is built from TRBV30 and TRBJ1-4, with a weak D call TRBD1 (5 bases). With 0 bases removed from V and 7 bases from J, the gap between germline ends came to 9 bases. Germline loops: CDR1 GTSNPN, CDR2 SVGIG (reference sequence). The CDR3 totals 13 residues.

The J gene is TRBJ2-1, the V gene TRBV6-6, with TRBD2 identical over 15 bases. CDR1 and CDR2 from the germline V gene are MNHNY and SVGAGI (reference sequence). Losses at the gene ends were 6 bases for V and 9 bases for J; bases not matched to a gene: 6. The CDR3 is made up of 15 amino acids. CDR3 DNA: TGTGCCAGCAGACATCCGGGACTAGCGGGAGGTGAGCAGTTCTTC. As protein: CASRHPGLAGGEQFF.

This clone was seen only once. The genes are TRBV7-2 and TRBJ2-5; maybe TRBD2 (6 bases). This CDR3 region has 14 residues. Germline V gives CDR1 SGHTA, CDR2 FQGNSA. Trimming left V 5 bases short and J 0 bases short, with 10 bases between. The CDR3: CASSPREYQETQYF. The CDR3 nucleotides are TGTGCCAGCAGCCCCCGGGAGTACCAAGAGACCCAGTACTTC.

The chain links TRBV6-6 to TRBJ1-3, with 12 positions matching TRBD1. There are 16 residues in the CDR3. CDR1 is MNHNY and CDR2 is SVGAGI in the germline V gene (reference sequence). V shed 5 bases, J shed 2 bases, and the junction held 4 bases outside the gene matches. The CDR3 DNA is TGTGCCAGCAGTAAGGGACAGGGGGCAACTGGAAACACCATATATTTT. This sequence encodes CASSKGQGATGNTIYF.

This clone was seen only a few times. J is TRBJ2-4 and V is TRBV6-4, with 9 bases aligning to TRBD1. The CDR3 covers 15 residues. V gave up 0 bases and J gave up 3 bases; unmatched junction bases: 0. CDR1 MRHNA and CDR2 SNTAGT come from the germline V gene. CDR3 DNA: TGTGCCAGCAGTGACTCGGACAGGGGCAAAAACATTCAGTACTTC. Protein sequence: CASSDSDRGKNIQYF.

This chain joins TRBV19 and TRBJ1-5, with unresolved D. CDR1 LNHDA and CDR2 SQIVND come from the germline V gene (reference sequence). The CDR3 contains 14 residues. V lost 5 bases, J lost 5 bases, and 13 bases lay in between. CDR3 protein: CASSASQRDQPQHF. The CDR3 DNA is TGTGCCAGTAGTGCCTCACAGCGGGATCAGCCCCAGCATTTT.

The rearrangement links TRBV2 to TRBJ1-5; tentative D call: TRBD1 (5 bases). Per the germline V gene, CDR1 is SNHLY and CDR2 is FYNNEI. V was pared by 4 bases and J by 0 bases, with 10 bases between. This CDR3 is 15 amino acids long. CDR3 DNA: TGTGCCAGCAGTGGACAGATCAATAGCAATCAGCCCCAGCATTTT. It yields the protein CASSGQINSNQPQHF.

The rearrangement joins TRBV29-1 to TRBJ2-7, with 9 positions matching TRBD2. The V and J ends lost 3 bases and 3 bases, in that order; junction bases with no gene match: 6. The germline CDR1 and CDR2 sequences are SQVTM and ANQGSEA. The CDR3 length is 14 residues. This CDR3 is CSVEGAGGSYEQYF. The CDR3 nucleotides read TGCAGCGTTGAGGGTGCGGGAGGGAGCTACGAGCAGTACTTC.

The chain links TRBV29-1 to TRBJ2-1; TRBD2 aligns across 10 bases. There are 18 residues in the CDR3. The trim removed 2 bases at V and 0 bases at J, leaving 10 bases unmatched. Germline V lookup: CDR1 SQVTM, CDR2 ANQGSEA. DNA for the CDR3: TGCAGCGTTGAAAAGCGGGAGGGCCGATGGGGCTCCTACAATGAGCAGTTCTTC. Protein: CSVEKREGRWGSYNEQFF.

This sequence joins TRBV15 and TRBJ1-2; D call uncertain. The CDR3 extends over 14 amino acids. Trimming took 1 base from V and 2 from J, leaving 8 bases between them. Germline CDR1 is LNHNV and CDR2 is YYDKDF (reference sequence). Here the CDR3 DNA reads TGTGCCACCAGCAGAGGTTTCGGGAACTATGGCTACACCTTC. Its translation: CATSRGFGNYGYTF.

This rearrangement joins TRBV14 to TRBJ1-1, with 7 bases lining up with TRBD1. Germline assignment: CDR1 SGHDN and CDR2 FVKESK. V lost 3 bases to trimming and J lost 3 bases; unmatched junction nucleotides: 7. The CDR3 contains 15 residues. CDR3 in amino acids: CASSHAGQWYTEAFF. DNA of the CDR3: TGTGCCAGCAGCCATGCGGGACAGTGGTACACTGAAGCTTTCTTT.

This clone was seen just once. The rearrangement uses TRBV11-2 and TRBJ1-1; 11 nucleotides align to TRBD1. The CDR3 consists of 14 residues. V gave up 4 bases and J gave up 5 bases; unmatched junction bases: 3. From germline, CDR1 is SGHAT and CDR2 FQNNGV. CDR3 protein: CASSSDRGRTEAFF. The CDR3 nucleotides read TGTGCCAGCAGCTCGGACAGGGGGCGAACTGAAGCTTTCTTT.

This sequence joins TRBV7-9 and TRBJ1-2, with D possibly matching TRBD1 (5 bases). The V gene's germline CDR1 is SEHNR and CDR2 FQNEAQ (reference sequence). The CDR3 totals 13 residues. The germline V and J ends were trimmed by 4 bases and 7 bases, with 13 bases remaining between them. CDR3 amino acids: CASSSQGFFGYTF. As DNA, the CDR3 is TGTGCCAGCAGCTCGCAGGGTTTCTTTGGCTACACCTTC.

The J gene is TRBJ2-2, the V gene TRBV2; D may be TRBD1 (5 bases). The CDR3 loop spans 13 amino acids. V was trimmed by 2 bases and J by 7 bases, leaving 8 bases between them. Germline V gives CDR1 SNHLY, CDR2 FYNNEI. CDR3 DNA: TGTGCCAGCAGTGAATCAGGGTTCGGGGAGCTGTTTTTT. It encodes CASSESGFGELFF.

V and J are TRBV19 and TRBJ1-6; D is uncertain. The CDR3 contains 12 residues. The V end lost 5 bases, the J end lost 4 bases, and 3 bases lay between the germline ends. Germline loops: CDR1 LNHDA, CDR2 SQIVND (reference sequence). As DNA, the CDR3 is TGTGCCAGTAGTCGTTATAATTCACCCCTCCACTTT. It is translated as CASSRYNSPLHF.

The chain is built from TRBV11-1 and TRBJ2-5, with 7 positions matching TRBD2. The germline CDR1 and CDR2 sequences are SGHAT and FQDESV (reference sequence). The CDR3 is made up of 14 amino acids. V lost 1 base and J lost 4; bases outside the gene matches: 3. CDR3 sequence: CASSLVAGAETQYF. In nucleotides, the CDR3 is TGTGCCAGCAGCTTAGTGGCGGGAGCAGAGACCCAGTACTTC.

This clone was recorded a few times. The chain employs TRBV6-1 and TRBJ2-7; 8 bases line up with TRBD1. The germline CDR1 and CDR2 sequences are MNHNS and SASEGT. CDR3 size: 14 residues. Germline trimming cut 6 bases from V and 0 bases from J; bases unmatched to any gene: 4. For the CDR3, the DNA is TGTGCCAGCAGGGACACAGGGGGCTCCTACGAGCAGTACTTC. It encodes CASRDTGGSYEQYF.

The V call is TRBV11-2, the J call TRBJ2-1, with D unclear. Germline loops: CDR1 SGHAT, CDR2 FQNNGV. Trimming cost V 3 bases and J 1 base, with 4 bases left between them. The CDR3 runs 13 residues. CDR3 sequence reads: CASSFSSYNEQFF. The CDR3 bases are TGTGCCAGCAGCTTTTCTTCCTACAATGAGCAGTTCTTC.

This clone showed up just once. The rearrangement links TRBV27 to TRBJ2-1; 9 nucleotides align to TRBD2. CDR3 length equals 16 residues. Unmatched junction bases numbered 8, after V lost 6 bases and J lost 2 bases. CDR1 and CDR2 (germline): MNHEY, SMNVEV (reference sequence). DNA of the CDR3: TGTGCCAGCAGCCACAGACTAGCGGAGGCCTACAATGAGCAGTTCTTC. Translating gives CASSHRLAEAYNEQFF.